This passage covers 24 T cell receptor beta chains from one sample sequenced in a study of OX40 agonist ivuxolimab in advanced cancers. The library was built by means of the immunoSEQ multiplex PCR assay. Imported from immuneACCESS, the table was reduced by TCRdb to in-frame sequences with V and J called. These copies leave out some clones; in studies compared against another copy, an unresolved V gene accounts for under half, and the cause of the remainder is not known. The sample records 55,000 to 75,000 clones, 80% to 90% of which are singletons. The ten largest clones represent 0.6% to 0.8% of the sample. The specimen comprised CD4+ or CD8+ T cells sorted from blood, sampled in a trial of the OX40 agonist ivuxolimab. The source of these receptors is an adult with an advanced solid tumor such as melanoma, head and neck, liver or kidney cancer.

For the CDR3, the DNA is TGTGCCAGTAGAGAATTCAAGTCGGTCTTGAGCTACGAGCAGTACTTC. Encoded protein: CASREFKSVLSYEQYF. V gene TRBV19 combines with J gene TRBJ2-7; D remains ambiguous. CDR1 and CDR2 (germline): LNHDA, SQIVND (reference sequence). CDR3 length: 16 residues. Deletions cut 6 bases from V and 3 bases from J, with 21 bases between.

The chain uses TRBV7-2 and TRBJ2-7; the D gene is possibly TRBD1 (6 bases). The V end lost 1 base, the J end lost 3 bases, and 10 bases lay between the germline ends. CDR3 length: 14 residues. Germline values: CDR1 SGHTA, CDR2 FQGNSA. The CDR3 nucleotides are TGTGCCAGCAGCTTAGGGCAGGGGTTCTACGAGCAGTACTTC. Protein product: CASSLGQGFYEQYF.

The chain combines TRBV30 with TRBJ2-2; 9 nucleotides line up with TRBD2. Germline V gives CDR1 GTSNPN, CDR2 SVGIG (reference sequence). V was pared by 3 bases and J by 5 bases, with 10 bases of the junction left unmatched. This CDR3 spans 16 amino acids. CDR3 region: CAWRASGRRQTGELFF. DNA of the CDR3: TGTGCCTGGAGAGCGAGCGGGAGGCGACAGACCGGGGAGCTGTTTTTT. The whole variable domain, remainder taken from reference TRBV30 and TRBJ2-2, is SQTIHQWPATLVQPVGSPLSLECTVEGTSNPNLYWYRQAAGRGLQLLFYSVGIGQISSEVPQNLSASRPQDRQFILSSKKLLLSDSGFYLCAWRASGRRQTGELFFGEGSRLTVL.

This chain links TRBV28 with TRBJ2-1; 11 bases agree with TRBD2. Germline CDR1 reads MDHEN; CDR2 reads SYDVKM. This CDR3 contains 14 residues. Trimming took 7 bases from V and 5 from J; bases not matched to a gene: 4. The DNA of the CDR3 is TGTGCCAGCACCCCGGGACTAGCGGACAATGAGCAGTTCTTC. Its protein product is CASTPGLADNEQFF.

This clone was recorded a few times. The chain has TRBV7-2 and TRBJ2-5; 13 nucleotides align to TRBD2. Germline-derived CDR1 and CDR2 are SGHTA and FQGNSA. V lost 4 bases to trimming and J lost 7 bases; unmatched junction nucleotides: 12. The CDR3 sequence is 17 residues long. The CDR3 DNA reads TGTGCCAGCAGCTCGGGACTAGCGGGGAGTGATGGTGGGACCCAGTACTTC. Translation gives CASSSGLAGSDGGTQYF.

The chain recombines TRBV5-1 with TRBJ2-6; D unresolved. There are 16 residues in the CDR3. V lost 0 bases to trimming and J lost 0 bases, with 7 bases between them. The germline gives CDR1 SGHRS, CDR2 YFSETQ. CDR3 in DNA: TGCGCCAGCAGCTTGGAGGGCAACTCTGGGGCCAACGTCCTGACTTTC. Encoded protein: CASSLEGNSGANVLTF.

This chain links TRBV5-1 with TRBJ2-5; 9 bases map to TRBD1. This CDR3 is 15 amino acids long. Germline-derived CDR1 and CDR2 are SGHRS and YFSETQ. With V trimmed by 0 bases and J by 2 bases, 2 bases remained unmatched. The CDR3 DNA reads as TGCGCCAGCAGCTTGGTGGGACAGGGACAAGAGACCCAGTACTTC. It encodes CASSLVGQGQETQYF.

The chain has TRBV29-1 and TRBJ1-1, with TRBD1 identical over 8 bases. Germline V gives CDR1 SQVTM, CDR2 ANQGSEA. This CDR3 is 14 amino acids long. The V and J ends lost 2 bases and 4 bases, in that order; junction bases with no gene match: 6. The CDR3 nucleotides are TGCAGCGTTGAACCCCAGGGGGCAGGCACTGAAGCTTTCTTT. Its protein product is CSVEPQGAGTEAFF.

The chain is built from TRBV2 and TRBJ2-7, with a tentative D call TRBD1 (5 bases). V was shortened by 5 bases and J by 1 base, with 12 bases between the two germline ends. The germline V gene encodes CDR1 SNHLY and CDR2 FYNNEI. The CDR3 has 14 residues. The CDR3 protein is CASSPGQGSYEQYF. The CDR3, as DNA: TGTGCCAGCAGTCCCGGGCAGGGTTCCTACGAGCAGTACTTC.

The CDR3, as DNA: TGCGCCAGCAGCCGGCGGGGACAGGGGAGGGGACCCGGGGAGCTGTTTTTT. It yields the protein CASSRRGQGRGPGELFF. The J gene is TRBJ2-2, the V gene TRBV4-3; 10 positions agree with TRBD1. The CDR3 contains 17 residues. The germline gives CDR1 LGHNA, CDR2 YSLEER. V lost 4 bases to trimming and J lost 6 bases; unmatched junction nucleotides: 11.

V and J are TRBV27 and TRBJ2-5; 7 bases match TRBD1. The CDR3 contains 13 residues. CDR1 is MNHEY, CDR2 SMNVEV, per germline (reference sequence). Trimming took 5 bases from V and 4 from J; bases not matched to a gene: 4. The DNA for the CDR3 is TGTGCCAGCAGTCCCGGGACAGTAGAGACCCAGTACTTC. Its translation: CASSPGTVETQYF.

The chain is built from TRBV5-6 and TRBJ2-5, with D uncertain. With the DNA end fitting TRBJ2-7 better, the J assignment may be wrong. This CDR3 is 13 amino acids long. CDR1 and CDR2 (germline): SGHDT, YYEEEE. The CDR3 DNA sequence: TGTGCCAGCAGCCTTCTACCCAACTACGAGCAGTACTTC. Amino acids: CASSLLPNYEQYF.

The J gene is TRBJ2-3, the V gene TRBV9, with TRBD2 matching over 7 bases. Germline CDR1 reads SGDLS; CDR2 reads YYNGEE. The CDR3 runs to 17 residues. V shed 0 bases, J shed 2 bases, and the junction held 9 bases outside the gene matches. This chain's CDR3 is CASSVGGAGEFTDTQYF. The CDR3 region has the DNA TGTGCCAGCAGCGTAGGAGGTGCGGGAGAGTTCACAGATACGCAGTATTTT.

The chain couples TRBV2 to TRBJ1-2; 8 positions match TRBD1. J lost 1 base, V lost 8 bases, and 6 bases had no gene match. The CDR3 runs to 14 residues. Germline V gene data show CDR1 as SNHLY and CDR2 as FYNNEI. CDR3 nucleotides: TGTGCCAGCGGAGGACAGGGTCGTAACTATGGCTACACCTTC. As protein: CASGGQGRNYGYTF. The entire variable domain, with the rest obtained from reference TRBV2 and TRBJ1-2, is as follows: EPEVTQTPSHQVTQMGQEVILRCVPISNHLYFYWYRQILGQKVEFLVSFYNNEISEKSEIFDDQFSVERPDGSNFTLKIRSTKLEDSAMYFCASGGQGRNYGYTFGSGTRLTVV.

The CDR3 sequence is CASSYDFPGSAGNEQFF. The CDR3 coding sequence is TGTGCCAGCAGCTACGATTTCCCAGGGTCCGCCGGCAATGAGCAGTTCTTC. This chain links TRBV5-6 with TRBJ2-1; tentative D call: TRBD1 (5 bases). V lost 3 bases to trimming and J lost 6 bases, with 22 bases between them. The CDR3 is 17 amino acids. From germline, CDR1 is SGHDT and CDR2 YYEEEE.

This chain links TRBV7-9 with TRBJ1-1; possible D gene TRBD1, 5 bases. Per the germline V gene, CDR1 is SEHNR and CDR2 is FQNEAQ (reference sequence). V was clipped by 1 base and J by 5 bases, with 14 bases between them. The CDR3 covers 15 residues. The CDR3 region is CASSLVPGVRTEAFF. The CDR3 coding sequence is TGTGCCAGCAGCTTAGTTCCGGGGGTAAGGACTGAAGCTTTCTTT. The variable domain in full, completed from reference TRBV7-9 and TRBJ1-1, reads DTGVSQNPRHKITKRGQNVTFRCDPISEHNRLYWYRQTLGQGPEFLTYFQNEAQLEKSRLLSDRFSAERPKGSFSTLEIQRTEQGDSAMYLCASSLVPGVRTEAFFGQGTRLTVV.

The chain combines TRBV7-6 with TRBJ2-1; D perhaps matches TRBD1 (6 bases). The CDR3 has 13 residues. The germline gives CDR1 SGHVS, CDR2 FNYEAQ. V was cut by 3 bases and J by 4 bases, with 7 bases left in between. The CDR3 DNA is TGTGCCAGCAGCTTGACAGGATACAATGAGCAGTTCTTC. This translates into CASSLTGYNEQFF.

This chain joins TRBV29-1 and TRBJ2-5; 12 bases agree with TRBD2. The germline V gene encodes CDR1 SQVTM and CDR2 ANQGSEA. Losses at the gene ends were 4 bases for V and 2 bases for J; bases not matched to a gene: 2. The CDR3 consists of 14 residues. The CDR3 protein is CSVVTSGRQETQYF. The CDR3 region has the DNA TGCAGCGTTGTTACTAGCGGGAGGCAAGAGACCCAGTACTTC.

The chain uses TRBV28 and TRBJ1-5; 9 bases are shared with TRBD1. J was trimmed by 6 bases and V by 6 bases; bases with no gene match: 6. This CDR3 spans 14 amino acids. CDR1 is MDHEN and CDR2 is SYDVKM in the germline V gene. This chain's CDR3 is CASSGNRGPQPQHF. DNA of the CDR3: TGTGCCAGCAGCGGCAACAGGGGGCCTCAGCCCCAGCATTTT.

The rearrangement links TRBV25-1 to TRBJ1-1; TRBD1 might be the D (5 bases). Deletions cut 5 bases from V and 1 base from J, with 8 bases between. Germline V gene sequence: CDR1 MGHDK, CDR2 SYGVNS. The CDR3 spans 13 residues. In DNA, the CDR3 is TGTGCCAGCAGTACAAGGGGGAACACTGAAGCTTTCTTT. Its protein is CASSTRGNTEAFF.

This rearrangement joins TRBV7-2 to TRBJ2-3; no clear D. The CDR3 totals 13 residues. CDR1 is SGHTA and CDR2 is FQGNSA in the germline V gene. V was clipped by 5 bases and J by 6 bases, with 12 bases between them. The CDR3 DNA reads as TGTGCCAGCAGCCGCGGACGGCGTGATACGCAGTATTTT. As protein: CASSRGRRDTQYF.

This chain joins TRBV7-8 and TRBJ2-7; D remains ambiguous. Germline V gene data show CDR1 as SGHVS and CDR2 as FQNEAQ. This CDR3 contains 13 residues. Trimming removed 3 bases from V and 3 bases from J, with 9 bases in between. This chain's CDR3 is CASSLQRFYEQYF. CDR3 DNA sequence: TGTGCCAGCAGCTTGCAGAGGTTCTACGAGCAGTACTTC.

The V gene is TRBV6-5, the J gene TRBJ1-1; D unclear. In germline, CDR1 is MNHEY, CDR2 SVGAGI. V was cut by 6 bases and J by 7 bases, with 15 bases left in between. This CDR3 comprises 13 residues. CDR3 DNA: TGTGCCAGCAGCCCACCTGGACGCGTTGAAGCTTTCTTT. This translates into CASSPPGRVEAFF.

In this sample, this clone turned up once. The chain joins TRBV19 to TRBJ1-2; D ambiguous. Germline lookup yields CDR1 LNHDA and CDR2 SQIVND (reference sequence). Trimming took off 2 bases at V and 2 bases at J, with 6 bases between the two ends. The CDR3 runs 13 residues. DNA for the CDR3: TGTGCCAGTAGTATACAGAGAAACTATGGCTACACCTTC. Protein: CASSIQRNYGYTF.